This T cell receptor beta chain was captured by sequencing in a study of T cells in Graves' hyperthyroidism and ophthalmopathy. General observations from the study: Ophthalmopathy was distinguished from stable hyperthyroidism by 13 V-J signatures.

Amplified regions were TCR beta CDR3 sequences from RNA transcripts. Researchers ran a first-round RT-PCR on the TCR CDR3 using the HTBI primer set. TCRdb reanalysed the multiplex PCR reads using MiXCR and keeps one entry per CDR3 protein. The table lists fewer than 350,000 distinct CDR3 sequences, approximately 18% of them singletons, with 39% in the top ten. This clonotype was seen only a few times. Its antigen is not identified. Clinical symptoms, serum thyroxine and TRAb, thyroid ultrasound and orbital computed tomography were used for the diagnoses. This clonotype was obtained from a man in his forties or fifties with Graves' ophthalmopathy. The sequenced sample consisted of blood.

The CDR3 DNA is TGTGCCATCAGTGTAGCGGGAGGCCACACCGGGGAGCTGTTTTTT. Residues: CAISVAGGHTGELFF. The chain carries TRBV10-3 and TRBJ2-2; TRBD2 matches at 10 bases. Germline lookup yields CDR1 ENHRY and CDR2 SYGVKD. The CDR3 consists of 15 residues. With 4 bases clipped from V and 3 bases from J, the junction kept 2 bases outside the gene matches.